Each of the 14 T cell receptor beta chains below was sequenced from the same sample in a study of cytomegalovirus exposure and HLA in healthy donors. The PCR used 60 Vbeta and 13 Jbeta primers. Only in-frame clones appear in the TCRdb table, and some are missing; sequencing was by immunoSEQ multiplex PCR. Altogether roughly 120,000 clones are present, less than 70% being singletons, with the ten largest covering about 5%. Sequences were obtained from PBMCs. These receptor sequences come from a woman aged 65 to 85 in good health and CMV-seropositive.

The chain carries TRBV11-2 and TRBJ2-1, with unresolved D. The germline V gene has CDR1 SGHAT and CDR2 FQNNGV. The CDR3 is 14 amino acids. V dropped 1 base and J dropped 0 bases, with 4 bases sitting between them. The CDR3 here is CASSLAVSYNEQFF. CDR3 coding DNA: TGTGCCAGCAGCTTAGCGGTCTCCTACAATGAGCAGTTCTTC.

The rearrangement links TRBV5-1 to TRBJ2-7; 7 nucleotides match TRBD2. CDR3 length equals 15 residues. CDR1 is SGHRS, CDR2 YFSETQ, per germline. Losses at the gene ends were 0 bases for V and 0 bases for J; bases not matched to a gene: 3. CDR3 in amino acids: CASSLGGGGSYEQYF. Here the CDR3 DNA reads TGCGCCAGCAGCTTGGGGGGCGGGGGCTCCTACGAGCAGTACTTC.

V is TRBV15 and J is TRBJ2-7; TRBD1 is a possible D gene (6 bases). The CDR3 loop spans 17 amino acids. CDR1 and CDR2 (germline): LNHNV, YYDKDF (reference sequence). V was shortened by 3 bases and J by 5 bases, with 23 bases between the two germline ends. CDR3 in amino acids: CATSSWPGGRGPNEQYF. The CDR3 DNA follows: TGTGCCACCAGCAGCTGGCCCGGAGGCAGGGGCCCAAACGAGCAGTACTTC.

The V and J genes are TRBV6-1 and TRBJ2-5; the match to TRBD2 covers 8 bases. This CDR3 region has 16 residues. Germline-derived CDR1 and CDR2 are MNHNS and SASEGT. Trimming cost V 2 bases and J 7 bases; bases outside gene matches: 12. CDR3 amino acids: CASSETWGGSGGTQYF. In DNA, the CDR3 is TGTGCCAGCAGTGAAACTTGGGGGGGGAGCGGGGGGACCCAGTACTTC.

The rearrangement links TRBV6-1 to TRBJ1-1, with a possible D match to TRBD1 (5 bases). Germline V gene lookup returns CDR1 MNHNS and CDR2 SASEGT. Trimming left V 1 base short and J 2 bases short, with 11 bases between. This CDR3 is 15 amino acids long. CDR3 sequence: CASSEESGQNTEAFF. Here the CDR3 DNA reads TGTGCCAGCAGTGAAGAGTCAGGACAAAACACTGAAGCTTTCTTT.

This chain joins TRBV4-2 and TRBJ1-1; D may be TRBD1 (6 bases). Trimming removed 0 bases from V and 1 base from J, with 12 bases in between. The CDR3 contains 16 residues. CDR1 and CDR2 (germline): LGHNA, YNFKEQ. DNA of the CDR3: TGTGCCAGCAGCCAAGATATGACAGGTTCGAACACTGAAGCTTTCTTT. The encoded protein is CASSQDMTGSNTEAFF.

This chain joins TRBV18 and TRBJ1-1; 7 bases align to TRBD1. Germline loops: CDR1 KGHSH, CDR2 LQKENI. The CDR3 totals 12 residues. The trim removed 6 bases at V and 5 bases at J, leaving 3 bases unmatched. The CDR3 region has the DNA TGTGCCAGCTCCACAGGGGATACTGAAGCTTTCTTT. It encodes CASSTGDTEAFF.

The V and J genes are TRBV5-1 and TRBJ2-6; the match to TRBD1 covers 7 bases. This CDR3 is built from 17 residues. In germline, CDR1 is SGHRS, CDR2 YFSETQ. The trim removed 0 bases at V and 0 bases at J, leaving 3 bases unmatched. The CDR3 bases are TGCGCCAGCAGCTTGGGACAGGGATTCTCTGGGGCCAACGTCCTGACTTTC. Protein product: CASSLGQGFSGANVLTF.

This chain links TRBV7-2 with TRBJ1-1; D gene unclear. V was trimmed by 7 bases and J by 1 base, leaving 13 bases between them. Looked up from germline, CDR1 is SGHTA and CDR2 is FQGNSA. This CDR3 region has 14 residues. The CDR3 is CASTPWAANTEAFF. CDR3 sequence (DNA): TGTGCCAGCACCCCCTGGGCAGCGAACACTGAAGCTTTCTTT.

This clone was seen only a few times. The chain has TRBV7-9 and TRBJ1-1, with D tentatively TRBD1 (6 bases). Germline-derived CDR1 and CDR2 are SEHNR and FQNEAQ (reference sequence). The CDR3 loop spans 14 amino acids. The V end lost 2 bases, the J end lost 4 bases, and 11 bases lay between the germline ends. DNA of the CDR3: TGTGCCAGCAGCTTATCTCTCAGGGGCACTGAAGCTTTCTTT. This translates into CASSLSLRGTEAFF.

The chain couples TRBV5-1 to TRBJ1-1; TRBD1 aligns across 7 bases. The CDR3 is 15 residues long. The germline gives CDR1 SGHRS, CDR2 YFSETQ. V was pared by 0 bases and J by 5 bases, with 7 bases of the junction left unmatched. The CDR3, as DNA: TGCGCCAGCAGCTTGGGACAGGGTCAATTGACTGAAGCTTTCTTT. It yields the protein CASSLGQGQLTEAFF.

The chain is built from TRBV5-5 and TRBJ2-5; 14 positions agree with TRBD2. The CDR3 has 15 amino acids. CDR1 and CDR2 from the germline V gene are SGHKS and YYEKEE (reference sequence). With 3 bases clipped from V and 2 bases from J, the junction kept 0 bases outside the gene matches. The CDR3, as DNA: TGTGCCAGCAGCTGGACTAGCGGGGGGCAAGAGACCCAGTACTTC. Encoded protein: CASSWTSGGQETQYF.

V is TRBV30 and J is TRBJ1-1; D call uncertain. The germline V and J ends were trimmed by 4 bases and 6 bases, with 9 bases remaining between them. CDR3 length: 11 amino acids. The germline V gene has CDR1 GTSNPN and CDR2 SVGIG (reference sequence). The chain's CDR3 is CAWKGQAEAFF. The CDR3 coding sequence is TGTGCCTGGAAAGGCCAGGCTGAAGCTTTCTTT.

Here the CDR3 DNA reads TGCGCCAGCAGCTTGGCCTCACTCAATGAGCAGTTCTTC. Protein sequence: CASSLASLNEQFF. This chain links TRBV5-1 with TRBJ2-1; D gene uncertain. The V end lost 0 bases, the J end lost 6 bases, and 7 bases lay between the germline ends. The CDR3 consists of 13 residues. Germline V gene sequence: CDR1 SGHRS, CDR2 YFSETQ.